The clone carrying this TCR beta chain occurred many times. Its antigen remains unknown. One entry per CDR3 protein, called by TCRdb with MiXCR from the reads. Of approximately 200,000 distinct CDR3 sequences in the sample, roughly 20% were seen once. The entry originates in a study of T cell repertoires in cytomegalovirus infection. General study points: Cumulative frequency (of public TCR beta family members) identified carriers of CMV plus the relevant HLA. Dominating the ex vivo response were HLA-C-restricted CMV-specific TCR beta clonotypes.

Germline values: CDR1 SEHNR, CDR2 FQNEAQ (reference sequence). V was pared by 5 bases and J by 3 bases, with 4 bases of the junction left unmatched. The CDR3 is 15 amino acids. The origin of this receptor is a human donor in good health (CMV status not recorded). Some clones in this sample may be carry-over from other donors' samples. Sequencing was done on a sample of CD8+ T cells from PBMCs. The chain is built from TRBV7-9 and TRBJ2-3; 11 nucleotides agree with TRBD1. In DNA, the CDR3 is TGTGCCAGCAGCAACGGACAGGGGGCGACAGATACGCAGTATTTT. Translation: CASSNGQGATDTQYF.